These 30 T cell receptor beta chains were all obtained from the same sample, sequenced in a study of T-cell reconstitution after alpha-beta-depleted transplantation in children. Unique molecular identifiers were incorporated during preparation of the TCRbeta library. A single record per CDR3 protein comes from TCRdb applying MiXCR to the PCR reads. The sample lists about 98,000 distinct CDR3 sequences, under 25% occurring once. The material was PBMCs, obtained before TCRalphabeta/CD19-depleted stem cell transplant. These receptors originate from a boy aged 2 to 9 with acute lymphoblastic leukemia, due to receive a stem cell transplant.

This clonotype has just a few counts. The rearrangement links TRBV7-2 to TRBJ2-7; no clear D. This CDR3 comprises 15 residues. Looked up from germline, CDR1 is SGHTA and CDR2 is FQGNSA. V was cut by 1 base and J by 2 bases, with 12 bases left in between. CDR3: CASSLGWANTYEQYF. For the CDR3, the DNA is TGTGCCAGCAGCTTAGGATGGGCAAATACCTACGAGCAGTACTTC.

This chain joins TRBV29-1 and TRBJ2-2; TRBD1 matches 11 bases. Trimming at V came to 7 bases and at J to 3 bases, leaving 4 bases not matched to a gene. Looked up from germline, CDR1 is SQVTM and CDR2 is ANQGSEA. The CDR3 is 14 residues long. This CDR3 reads CSAGTGGYTGELFF. The CDR3 nucleotides read TGCAGCGCTGGGACAGGGGGATACACCGGGGAGCTGTTTTTT.

About this clonotype itself: The junction shows a germline mismatch at one end, possibly a read error. V usage is TRBV12-3 or TRBV12-4 and J usage is TRBJ1-3; the D gene is possibly TRBD1 (5 bases). This CDR3 spans 13 amino acids. CDR3 nucleotide sequence: TGTGCCAGCAGTTGGGACTTGGGAAACACCAAATATTTT. Amino acid sequence: CASSWDLGNTKYF.

J is TRBJ1-3 and V is TRBV6-1, with 7 bases matching TRBD1. This CDR3 spans 15 amino acids. Looked up from germline, CDR1 is MNHNS and CDR2 is SASEGT. With 5 bases clipped from V and 0 bases from J, the junction kept 4 bases outside the gene matches. In DNA form, the CDR3 reads TGTGCCAGCAGTACAAGGGACAGCTCTGGAAACACCATATATTTT. This gives the protein CASSTRDSSGNTIYF.

This clonotype was recorded a few times. The chain has TRBV10-3 and TRBJ1-2; D is uncertain. V lost 0 bases and J 6 bases, leaving 8 bases between the germline ends. CDR1 and CDR2 from the germline V gene are ENHRY and SYGVKD. The CDR3 extends over 13 amino acids. CDR3 residues: CAISESRENGYTF. CDR3 sequence (DNA): TGTGCCATCAGTGAGTCGAGGGAGAATGGCTACACCTTC.

This clonotype has ten or more counts. The chain employs TRBV5-1 and TRBJ1-1, with D tentatively TRBD1 (5 bases). The germline V gene encodes CDR1 SGHRS and CDR2 YFSETQ. The CDR3 loop spans 14 amino acids. V lost 0 bases and J lost 3, with 9 bases in between. The CDR3 bases are TGCGCCAGCAGCTTGGTTGGGGGGGACACTGAAGCTTTCTTT. It codes for CASSLVGGDTEAFF.

This clonotype has only a few counts. This chain links TRBV12-3 or TRBV12-4 with TRBJ1-3; a possible D gene is TRBD1 (5 bases). Trimming pared 7 bases from V and 6 bases from J, leaving 22 bases between. CDR3 length: 16 residues. The CDR3 protein is CASISGYRPTANTIYF. The CDR3 DNA reads as TGTGCCAGCATCTCGGGGTACAGGCCAACAGCAAACACCATATATTTT.

There are many counts of this clonotype. DNA of the CDR3: TGTGCCAGCAGTCTCGGGAGAACGACCAAAAACATTCAGTACTTC. Translation gives CASSLGRTTKNIQYF. The chain has TRBV28 and TRBJ2-4, with D possibly being TRBD2 (6 bases). The CDR3 is 15 amino acids. Between the trimmed V and J ends, which lost 5 bases and 2 bases, there was a span of 13 bases. Germline-derived CDR1 and CDR2 are MDHEN and SYDVKM. Using reference TRBV28 and TRBJ2-4 for the parts outside the CDR3, the full variable domain is DVKVTQSSRYLVKRTGEKVFLECVQDMDHENMFWYRQDPGLGLRLIYFSYDVKMKEKGDIPEGYSVSREKKERFSLILESASTNQTSMYLCASSLGRTTKNIQYFGAGTRLSVL.

J is TRBJ2-1 and V is TRBV7-2; 8 nucleotides agree with TRBD2. The CDR3 sequence is 15 residues long. Germline CDR1 is SGHTA and CDR2 is FQGNSA. Trimming took 2 bases from V and 5 from J; bases not matched to a gene: 5. The CDR3: CASSLSGLVDNEQFF. DNA for the CDR3: TGTGCCAGCAGCTTATCGGGACTAGTTGACAATGAGCAGTTCTTC.

This clonotype appeared a few times. The chain uses TRBV28 and TRBJ2-1; TRBD2 matches at 7 bases. The germline gives CDR1 MDHEN, CDR2 SYDVKM. The CDR3 has 14 residues. V gave up 5 bases and J gave up 8 bases; unmatched junction bases: 9. The CDR3 protein is CASSPSGGRYEQFF. For the CDR3, the DNA is TGTGCCAGCAGTCCTAGCGGAGGCCGGTATGAGCAGTTCTTC.

V gene TRBV10-3 combines with J gene TRBJ2-1, with D perhaps matching TRBD1 (6 bases). Trimming stripped 2 bases from V and 14 bases from J, with 13 bases between. This CDR3 is built from 12 residues. Germline loops: CDR1 ENHRY, CDR2 SYGVKD. CDR3: CAISERDTIEFF. The CDR3, as DNA: TGTGCCATCAGTGAGCGGGACACGATAGAGTTCTTC.

This sequence joins TRBV14 and TRBJ2-4, with TRBD2 as a possible D gene (5 bases). CDR3 length: 12 residues. Deletions cut 1 base from V and 7 bases from J, with 5 bases between. In germline, CDR1 is SGHDN, CDR2 FVKESK. CDR3 residues: CASSQGGNIQYF. The DNA for the CDR3 is TGTGCCAGCAGCCAAGGCGGGAACATTCAGTACTTC.

This clonotype has only a few counts. The CDR3 is CASSQERLATSSYNEQFF. The CDR3 nucleotides read TGTGCCAGCAGCCAAGAAAGACTAGCGACAAGCTCCTACAATGAGCAGTTCTTC. The chain combines TRBV3-1 with TRBJ2-1, with TRBD2 matching 8 bases. This CDR3 has 18 residues. Trimming took 0 bases from V and 0 from J; bases not matched to a gene: 7. Germline V CDR1 and CDR2: LGHDT, YNNKEL (reference sequence).

This sequence joins TRBV10-2 and TRBJ2-7, with 8 nucleotides matching TRBD1. Germline values: CDR1 WSHSY, CDR2 SAAADI. CDR3 length: 15 amino acids. The V segment lost 0 bases and the J segment 5 bases; nucleotides outside the gene matches: 6. CDR3 in DNA: TGCGCCAGCAGTGAGTCTCCGGACAGGGTTCACGAGCAGTACTTC. Encoded protein: CASSESPDRVHEQYF.

CDR3 in DNA: TGTGCCAGCAGTTACGGGGGTCCGAATCAGCCCCAGCATTTT. It encodes CASSYGGPNQPQHF. This chain uses TRBV6-2 or TRBV6-3 with TRBJ1-5; TRBD1 is a possible D gene (5 bases). Germline V gene lookup returns CDR1 MNHEY and CDR2 SVGEGT. The CDR3 has 14 residues. Trimming cost V 2 bases and J 4 bases, with 9 bases left between them.

Regarding this clonotype: A read error may produce the germline difference seen at one junction end. This chain connects TRBV28 to TRBJ2-7, with 9 bases identical to TRBD1. Germline V gene lookup returns CDR1 MDHEN and CDR2 SYDVKM. The CDR3 contains 14 residues. The CDR3 region has the DNA TGTGCCAGCAGTTTGTCGACAGGGGGGTACGGGCAGTACTTC. It encodes CASSLSTGGYGQYF.

This clonotype was observed a few times. The rearrangement uses TRBV12-3 or TRBV12-4 and TRBJ2-7, with a weak D call TRBD1 (5 bases). The CDR3 covers 11 residues. Trimming pared 7 bases from V and 7 bases from J, leaving 11 bases between. The CDR3 reads CASTGQGEQYF. CDR3 DNA sequence: TGTGCCAGCACTGGTCAGGGAGAGCAGTACTTC.

This clonotype was observed a few times. The chain is built from TRBV25-1 and TRBJ2-3; D possibly corresponds to TRBD2 (5 bases). Trimming left V 7 bases short and J 11 bases short, with 13 bases between. Germline CDR1 and CDR2: MGHDK and SYGVNS. The CDR3 has 11 amino acids. The CDR3 DNA follows: TGTGCCAGCACCACTAGTTACGGGCAGTATTTT. Translated: CASTTSYGQYF.

The DNA of the CDR3 is TGCGCCAGCAGCGAGTTCGGCAGCTCTGGGGCCAACGTCCTGACTTTC. It encodes CASSEFGSSGANVLTF. This sequence joins TRBV5-1 and TRBJ2-6; D unresolved. The V gene lost 4 bases and the J gene lost 0 bases, with 11 bases spanning the gap. Looked up from germline, CDR1 is SGHRS and CDR2 is YFSETQ. The CDR3 length is 16 residues. The whole variable domain, remainder taken from reference TRBV5-1 and TRBJ2-6, is KAGVTQTPRYLIKTRGQQVTLSCSPISGHRSVSWYQQTPGQGLQFLFEYFSETQRNKGNFPGRFSGRQFSNSRSEMNVSTLELGDSALYLCASSEFGSSGANVLTFGAGSRLTVL.

A few counts support this clonotype. The genes are TRBV20-1 and TRBJ2-2, with 8 bases lining up with TRBD2. V shed 3 bases, J shed 5 bases, and the junction held 8 bases outside the gene matches. The germline V gene encodes CDR1 DFQATT and CDR2 SNEGSKA (reference sequence). This CDR3 is 15 amino acids long. CDR3 in DNA: TGCAGTGCTAGGGAGCTAGCGGGCGCGACCGGGGAGCTGTTTTTT. Translating gives CSARELAGATGELFF.

The CDR3 loop reads CSVSRGTGELFF. CDR3 coding DNA: TGCAGCGTGTCAAGGGGAACCGGGGAGCTGTTTTTT. The gene calls are TRBV29-1 and TRBJ2-2; the D gene is possibly TRBD1 (5 bases). The V end lost 6 bases, the J end lost 5 bases, and 10 bases lay between the germline ends. This CDR3 region has 12 residues. Germline V gene lookup returns CDR1 SQVTM and CDR2 ANQGSEA.

V gene TRBV11-2 combines with J gene TRBJ2-1; D unresolved. This CDR3 comprises 17 residues. Between the trimmed V and J ends, which lost 3 bases and 4 bases, there was a span of 19 bases. Germline lookup yields CDR1 SGHAT and CDR2 FQNNGV. The CDR3 is CASSFTPFGPNYNEQFF. In DNA, the CDR3 is TGTGCCAGCAGCTTCACCCCATTCGGACCCAATTACAATGAGCAGTTCTTC.

This clonotype appeared a few times. The chain carries TRBV4-2 and TRBJ2-5; TRBD2 matches 9 bases. V dropped 3 bases and J dropped 1; count of bases not matched to a gene: 12. Germline V gene data show CDR1 as LGHNA and CDR2 as YNFKEQ. This CDR3 has 18 residues. As DNA, the CDR3 is TGTGCCAGCAGCCACCCGACTAGCGGAGGGGCCTTCCAAGAGACCCAGTACTTC. Encoded protein: CASSHPTSGGAFQETQYF.

This clonotype was seen only a few times. J is TRBJ2-1 and V is TRBV7-3; 11 bases match TRBD2. The CDR3 is made up of 15 amino acids. CDR1 is SGHTA, CDR2 FQGTGA, per germline. Trimming at V came to 5 bases and at J to 7 bases, leaving 7 bases not matched to a gene. The CDR3 DNA follows: TGTGCCAGCAGCGAAGGGACTAGCGGAGCAAATGAGCAGTTCTTC. This translates into CASSEGTSGANEQFF. Variable domain in full (rest from reference TRBV7-3 and TRBJ2-1): GAGVSQTPSNKVTEKGKYVELRCDPISGHTALYWYRQSLGQGPEFLIYFQGTGAADDSGLPNDRFFAVRPEGSVSTLKIQRTERGDSAVYLCASSEGTSGANEQFFGPGTRLTVL.

This clonotype has more than one count but fewer than ten. J is TRBJ2-2 and V is TRBV19; perhaps TRBD1 as D (6 bases). Between the trimmed V and J ends, which lost 7 bases and 3 bases, there was a span of 15 bases. Per germline, CDR1 LNHDA and CDR2 SQIVND (reference sequence). CDR3 length: 15 residues. The CDR3 here is CASTRTGLDTGELFF. The CDR3 region has the DNA TGTGCCAGTACCCGCACAGGGCTAGACACCGGGGAGCTGTTTTTT.

This chain joins TRBV14 and TRBJ2-1, with 8 bases that match TRBD2. In germline, CDR1 is SGHDN, CDR2 FVKESK. This CDR3 is built from 15 residues. V lost 4 bases to trimming and J lost 3 bases; unmatched junction nucleotides: 5. The CDR3 protein is CASSRQAGVYNEQFF. The CDR3 DNA sequence: TGTGCCAGCAGCCGGCAAGCGGGAGTCTACAATGAGCAGTTCTTC. Looking up the rest from reference TRBV14 and TRBJ2-1 gives the full variable domain: EAGVTQFPSHSVIEKGQTVTLRCDPISGHDNLYWYRRVMGKEIKFLLHFVKESKQDESGMPNNRFLAERTGGTYSTLKVQPAELEDSGVYFCASSRQAGVYNEQFFGPGTRLTVL.

This clonotype was seen more than once but under ten times. CDR3 bases: TGCGCCAGCAGCTTGGCCGGGCTAGCTAGGTCCGGGGAGCTGTTTTTT. Encoded protein: CASSLAGLARSGELFF. The V gene is TRBV5-1, the J gene TRBJ2-2, with D possibly being TRBD2 (5 bases). In germline, CDR1 is SGHRS, CDR2 YFSETQ. V was clipped by 0 bases and J by 6 bases, with 15 bases between them. The CDR3 is 16 amino acids.

This clonotype has a handful of counts. An end of the junction does not agree with germline; a read error may underlie this. The chain combines TRBV12-3 or TRBV12-4 with TRBJ2-3; 11 nucleotides line up with TRBD2. This CDR3 has 15 residues. The CDR3 sequence: CASSIAGGAADTQYF. Here the CDR3 DNA reads TGTGCCAGCAGTATAGCGGGAGGGGCCGCAGATACGCAGTATTTT.

This clonotype came up a few times. Germline is not matched at one junction end, which may reflect a read error. The V call is TRBV28, the J call TRBJ1-4, with no clear D. The CDR3 runs 12 residues. Germline lookup yields CDR1 MDHEN and CDR2 SYDVKM. The CDR3 bases are TGTGCCAGCAGTTTATACCCCCAAGGAAGGGTTTTT. This sequence encodes CASSLYPQGRVF.

This clonotype has at least ten counts. The V call is TRBV5-1, the J call TRBJ2-5; TRBD1 aligns across 7 bases. V trimming: 2 bases; J trimming: 2 bases; junction bases outside the gene matches: 9. Germline CDR1 is SGHRS and CDR2 is YFSETQ. The CDR3 consists of 16 residues. CDR3: CASSFKGAGWQETQYF. The CDR3 DNA is TGCGCCAGCAGCTTTAAGGGGGCCGGGTGGCAAGAGACCCAGTACTTC.